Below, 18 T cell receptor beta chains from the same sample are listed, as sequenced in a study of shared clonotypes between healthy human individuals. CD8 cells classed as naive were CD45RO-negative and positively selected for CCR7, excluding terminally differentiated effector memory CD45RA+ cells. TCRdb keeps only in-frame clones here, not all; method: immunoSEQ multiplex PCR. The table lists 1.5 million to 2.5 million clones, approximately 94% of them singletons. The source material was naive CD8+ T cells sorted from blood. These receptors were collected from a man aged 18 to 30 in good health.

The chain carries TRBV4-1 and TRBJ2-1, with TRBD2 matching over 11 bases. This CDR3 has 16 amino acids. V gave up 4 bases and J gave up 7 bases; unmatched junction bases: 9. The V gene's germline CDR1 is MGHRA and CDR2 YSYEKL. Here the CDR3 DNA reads TGCGCCAGCAGCCCTAGTGCCGGGACTAGCGGAAATGAGCAGTTCTTC. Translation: CASSPSAGTSGNEQFF.

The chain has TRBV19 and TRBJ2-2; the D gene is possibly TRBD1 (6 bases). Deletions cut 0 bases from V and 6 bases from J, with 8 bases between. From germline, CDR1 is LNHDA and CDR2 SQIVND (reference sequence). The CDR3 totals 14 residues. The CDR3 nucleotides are TGTGCCAGTAGTATAGATCCAGGGGCCGGGGAGCTGTTTTTT. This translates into CASSIDPGAGELFF.

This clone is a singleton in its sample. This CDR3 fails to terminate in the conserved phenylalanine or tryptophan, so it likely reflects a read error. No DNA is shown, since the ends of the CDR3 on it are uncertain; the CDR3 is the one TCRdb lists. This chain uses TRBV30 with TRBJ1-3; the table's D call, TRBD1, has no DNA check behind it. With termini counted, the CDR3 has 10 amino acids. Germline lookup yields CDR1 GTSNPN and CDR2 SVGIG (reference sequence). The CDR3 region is CAWRIWDREN.

Here the CDR3 DNA reads TGTGCCAGCAGCTTAGCAACGGGGTACAATGAGCAGTTCTTC. Its protein is CASSLATGYNEQFF. The rearrangement uses TRBV11-2 and TRBJ2-1; possible D gene TRBD2, 5 bases. The germline V and J ends were trimmed by 1 base and 4 bases, with 8 bases remaining between them. This CDR3 is built from 14 residues. Per the germline V gene, CDR1 is SGHAT and CDR2 is FQNNGV.

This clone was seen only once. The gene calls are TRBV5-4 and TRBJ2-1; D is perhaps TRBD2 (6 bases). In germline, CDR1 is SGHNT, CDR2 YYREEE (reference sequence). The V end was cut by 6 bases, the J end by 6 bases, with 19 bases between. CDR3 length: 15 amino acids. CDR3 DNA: TGTGCCAGCACCAACGACCCGCGGGAAGGCAATGAGCAGTTCTTC. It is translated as CASTNDPREGNEQFF. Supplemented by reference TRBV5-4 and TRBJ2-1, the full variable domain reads ETGVTQSPTHLIKTRGQQVTLRCSSQSGHNTVSWYQQALGQGPQFIFQYYREEENGRGNFPPRFSGLQFPNYSSELNVNALELDDSALYLCASTNDPREGNEQFFGPGTRLTVL.

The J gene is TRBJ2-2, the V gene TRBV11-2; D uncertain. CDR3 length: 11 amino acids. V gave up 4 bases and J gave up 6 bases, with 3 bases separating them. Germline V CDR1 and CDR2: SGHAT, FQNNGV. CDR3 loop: CASSSSGELFF. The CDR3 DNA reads TGTGCCAGCAGCTCTTCCGGGGAGCTGTTTTTT.

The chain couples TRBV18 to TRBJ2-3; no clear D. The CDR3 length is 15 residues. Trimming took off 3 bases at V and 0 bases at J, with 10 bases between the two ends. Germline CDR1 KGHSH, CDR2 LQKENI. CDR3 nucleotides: TGTGCCAGCTCACCCCCCGCCCCTAGCACAGATACGCAGTATTTT. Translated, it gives CASSPPAPSTDTQYF.

Here the CDR3 reads CASSLGLTGPTQYF. In DNA form, the CDR3 reads TGTGCCAGCAGTTTAGGCTTGACAGGGCCGACCCAGTACTTC. The chain uses TRBV27 and TRBJ2-5; TRBD1 matches at 7 bases. With 2 bases clipped from V and 7 bases from J, the junction kept 7 bases outside the gene matches. Germline V lookup: CDR1 MNHEY, CDR2 SMNVEV (reference sequence). The CDR3 totals 14 residues.

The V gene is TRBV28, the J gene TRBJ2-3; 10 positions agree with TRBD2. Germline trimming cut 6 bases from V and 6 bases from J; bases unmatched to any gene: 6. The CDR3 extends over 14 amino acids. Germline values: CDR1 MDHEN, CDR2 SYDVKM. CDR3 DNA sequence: TGTGCCAGCAGCCAAGCGGGGGGGTCGGATACGCAGTATTTT. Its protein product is CASSQAGGSDTQYF.

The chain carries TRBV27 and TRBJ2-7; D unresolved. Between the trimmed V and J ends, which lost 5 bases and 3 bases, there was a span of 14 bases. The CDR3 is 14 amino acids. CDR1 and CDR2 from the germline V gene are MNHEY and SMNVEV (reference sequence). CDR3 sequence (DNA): TGTGCCAGCAGTCCCACCGTCGGCGGCTACGAGCAGTACTTC. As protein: CASSPTVGGYEQYF.

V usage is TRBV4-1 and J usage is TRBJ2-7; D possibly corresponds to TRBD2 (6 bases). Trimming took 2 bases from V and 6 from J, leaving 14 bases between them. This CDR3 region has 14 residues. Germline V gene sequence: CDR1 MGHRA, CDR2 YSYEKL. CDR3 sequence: CASSQPGLFIEQYF. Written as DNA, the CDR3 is TGCGCCAGCAGCCAACCGGGACTTTTCATCGAGCAGTACTTC.

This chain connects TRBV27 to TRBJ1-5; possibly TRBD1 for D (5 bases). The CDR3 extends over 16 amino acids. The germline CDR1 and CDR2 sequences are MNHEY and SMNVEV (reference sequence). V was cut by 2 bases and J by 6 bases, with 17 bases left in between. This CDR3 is CASSLSWGVVGQPQHF. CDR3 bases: TGTGCCAGCAGTTTAAGTTGGGGGGTTGTGGGTCAGCCCCAGCATTTT.

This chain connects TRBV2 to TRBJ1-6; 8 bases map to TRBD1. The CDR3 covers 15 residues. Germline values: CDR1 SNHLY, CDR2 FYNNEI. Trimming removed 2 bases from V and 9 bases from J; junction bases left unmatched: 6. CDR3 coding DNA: TGTGCCAGCAGTGAATCCGGACAGGGCGTTTCACCCCTCCACTTT. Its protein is CASSESGQGVSPLHF.

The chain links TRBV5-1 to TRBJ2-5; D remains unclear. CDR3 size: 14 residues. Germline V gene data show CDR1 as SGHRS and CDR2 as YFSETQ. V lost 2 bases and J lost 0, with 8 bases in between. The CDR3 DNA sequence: TGCGCCAGCAGCTTCGGCGAGTACCAAGAGACCCAGTACTTC. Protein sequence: CASSFGEYQETQYF.

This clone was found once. As DNA, the CDR3 is TGTGCCAGCAGCTTAGTACTAGCGGGGGGGCGAGAGACCCAGTACTTC. Its translation: CASSLVLAGGRETQYF. The chain employs TRBV7-9 and TRBJ2-5, with 13 bases matching TRBD2. The CDR3 is 16 residues long. With 1 base clipped from V and 4 bases from J, the junction kept 3 bases outside the gene matches. CDR1 is SEHNR, CDR2 FQNEAQ, per germline (reference sequence).

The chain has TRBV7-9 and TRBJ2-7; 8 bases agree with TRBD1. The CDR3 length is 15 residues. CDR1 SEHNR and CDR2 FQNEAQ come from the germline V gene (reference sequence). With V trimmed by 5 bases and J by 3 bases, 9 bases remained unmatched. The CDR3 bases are TGTGCCAGCAGCCCGCCGGCAGGGGGCTACTACGAGCAGTACTTC. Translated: CASSPPAGGYYEQYF.

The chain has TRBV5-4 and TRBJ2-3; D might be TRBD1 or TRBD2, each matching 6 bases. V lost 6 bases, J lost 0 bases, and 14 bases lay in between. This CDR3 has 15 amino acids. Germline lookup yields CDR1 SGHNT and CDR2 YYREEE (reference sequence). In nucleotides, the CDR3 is TGTGCCAGCATCCCGTGGGGGGCGAGCACAGATACGCAGTATTTT. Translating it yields CASIPWGASTDTQYF. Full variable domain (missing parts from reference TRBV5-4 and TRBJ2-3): ETGVTQSPTHLIKTRGQQVTLRCSSQSGHNTVSWYQQALGQGPQFIFQYYREEENGRGNFPPRFSGLQFPNYSSELNVNALELDDSALYLCASIPWGASTDTQYFGPGTRLTVL.

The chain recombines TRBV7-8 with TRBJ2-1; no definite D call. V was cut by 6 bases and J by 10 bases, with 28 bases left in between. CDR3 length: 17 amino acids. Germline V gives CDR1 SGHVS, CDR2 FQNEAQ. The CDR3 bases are TGTGCCAGCAGTCCCGGTGTAGGTGGGATCCTACAATGGGAGCAGTTCTTC. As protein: CASSPGVGGILQWEQFF.